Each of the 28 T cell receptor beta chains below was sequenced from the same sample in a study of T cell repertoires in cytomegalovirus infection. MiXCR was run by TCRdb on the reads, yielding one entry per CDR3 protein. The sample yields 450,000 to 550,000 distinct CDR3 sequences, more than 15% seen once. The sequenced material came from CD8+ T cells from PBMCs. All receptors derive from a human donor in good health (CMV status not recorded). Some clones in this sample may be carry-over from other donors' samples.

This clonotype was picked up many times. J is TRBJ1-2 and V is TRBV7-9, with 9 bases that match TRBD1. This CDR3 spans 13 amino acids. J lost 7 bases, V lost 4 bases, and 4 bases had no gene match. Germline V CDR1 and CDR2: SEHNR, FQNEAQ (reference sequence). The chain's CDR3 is CASSSGQGSGYTF. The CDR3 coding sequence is TGTGCCAGCAGCTCCGGACAGGGGTCTGGCTACACCTTC.

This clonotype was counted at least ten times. The CDR3 loop is CASSPSGGIETQYF. The DNA of the CDR3 is TGTGCCAGCAGCCCCTCTGGAGGGATCGAGACCCAGTACTTC. J is TRBJ2-5 and V is TRBV7-3; a possible D gene is TRBD2 (6 bases). The CDR3 covers 14 residues. CDR1 is SGHTA, CDR2 FQGTGA, per germline. Trimming left V 5 bases short and J 5 bases short, with 15 bases between.

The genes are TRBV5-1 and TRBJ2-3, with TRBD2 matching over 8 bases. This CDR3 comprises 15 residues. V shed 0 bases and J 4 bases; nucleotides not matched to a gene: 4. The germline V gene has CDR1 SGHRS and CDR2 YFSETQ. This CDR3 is CASSLERERADTQYF. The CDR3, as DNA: TGCGCCAGCAGCTTGGAGCGGGAGCGGGCAGATACGCAGTATTTT.

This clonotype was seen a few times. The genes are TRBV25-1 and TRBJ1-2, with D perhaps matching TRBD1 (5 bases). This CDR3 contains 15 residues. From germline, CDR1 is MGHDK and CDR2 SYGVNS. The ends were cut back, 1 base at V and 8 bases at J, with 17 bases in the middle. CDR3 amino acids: CASSEFGGEGDGYTF. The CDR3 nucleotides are TGTGCCAGCAGTGAATTCGGCGGGGAAGGGGACGGCTACACCTTC.

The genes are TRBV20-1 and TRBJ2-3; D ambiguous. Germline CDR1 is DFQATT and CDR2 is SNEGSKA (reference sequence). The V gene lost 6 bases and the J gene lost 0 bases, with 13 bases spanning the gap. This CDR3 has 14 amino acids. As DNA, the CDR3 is TGCAGTGCGGGTCCTCATACTAGCACAGATACGCAGTATTTT. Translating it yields CSAGPHTSTDTQYF.

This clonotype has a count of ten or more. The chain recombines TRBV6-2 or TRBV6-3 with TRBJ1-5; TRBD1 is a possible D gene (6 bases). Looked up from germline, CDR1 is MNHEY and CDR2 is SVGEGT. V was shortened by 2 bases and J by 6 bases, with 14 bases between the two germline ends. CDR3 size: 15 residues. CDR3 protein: CASSYDGGLGQPQHF. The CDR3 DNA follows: TGTGCCAGCAGTTACGATGGGGGGCTCGGTCAGCCCCAGCATTTT.

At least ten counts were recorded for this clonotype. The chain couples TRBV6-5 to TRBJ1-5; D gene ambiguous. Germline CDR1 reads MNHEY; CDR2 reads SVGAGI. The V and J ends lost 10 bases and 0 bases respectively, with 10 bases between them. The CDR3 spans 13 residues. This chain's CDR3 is CATSAFSNQPQHF. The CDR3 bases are TGTGCCACCTCTGCCTTTAGCAATCAGCCCCAGCATTTT.

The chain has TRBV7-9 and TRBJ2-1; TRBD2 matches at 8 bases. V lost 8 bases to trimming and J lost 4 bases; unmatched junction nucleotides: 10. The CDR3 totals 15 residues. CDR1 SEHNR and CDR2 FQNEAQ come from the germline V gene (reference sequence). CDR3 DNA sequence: TGTGCCAGCTTCTCCGGGACTAGTAGTTACAATGAGCAGTTCTTC. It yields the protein CASFSGTSSYNEQFF.

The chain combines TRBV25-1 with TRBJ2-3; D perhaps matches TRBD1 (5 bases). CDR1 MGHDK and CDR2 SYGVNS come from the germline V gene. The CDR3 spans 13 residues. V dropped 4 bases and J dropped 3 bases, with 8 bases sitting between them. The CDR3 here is CASSAAGTDTQYF. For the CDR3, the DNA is TGTGCCAGCAGTGCCGCAGGGACAGATACGCAGTATTTT.

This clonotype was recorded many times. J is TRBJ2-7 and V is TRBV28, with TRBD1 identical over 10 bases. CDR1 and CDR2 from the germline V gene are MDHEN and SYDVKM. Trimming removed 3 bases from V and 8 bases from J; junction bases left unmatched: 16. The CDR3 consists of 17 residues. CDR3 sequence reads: CASSFRSPGTGDTQQYF. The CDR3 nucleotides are TGTGCCAGCAGTTTTCGGTCGCCCGGGACAGGGGATACGCAGCAGTACTTC.

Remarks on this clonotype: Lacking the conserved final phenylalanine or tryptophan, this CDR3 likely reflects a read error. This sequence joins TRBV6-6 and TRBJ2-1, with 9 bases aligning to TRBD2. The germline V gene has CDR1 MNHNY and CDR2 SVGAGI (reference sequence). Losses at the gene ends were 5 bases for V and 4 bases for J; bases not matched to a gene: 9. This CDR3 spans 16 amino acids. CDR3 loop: CASSHQLAGKYNEQFL. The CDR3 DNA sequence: TGTGCCAGCAGTCACCAGCTAGCGGGGAAATACAATGAGCAGTTCTTA.

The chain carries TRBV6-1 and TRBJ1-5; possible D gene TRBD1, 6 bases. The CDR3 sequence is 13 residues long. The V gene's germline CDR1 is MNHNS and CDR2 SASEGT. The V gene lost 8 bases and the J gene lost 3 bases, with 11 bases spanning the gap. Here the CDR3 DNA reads TGTGCCAGCCAACAGGGTTTCAATCAGCCCCAGCATTTT. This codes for CASQQGFNQPQHF.

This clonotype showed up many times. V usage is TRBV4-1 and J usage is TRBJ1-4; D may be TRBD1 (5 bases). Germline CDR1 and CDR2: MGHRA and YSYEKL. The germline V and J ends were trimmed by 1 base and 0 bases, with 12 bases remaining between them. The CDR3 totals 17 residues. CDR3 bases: TGCGCCAGCAGCCAAGCGGGACTCCTTACAACTAATGAAAAACTGTTTTTT. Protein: CASSQAGLLTTNEKLFF.

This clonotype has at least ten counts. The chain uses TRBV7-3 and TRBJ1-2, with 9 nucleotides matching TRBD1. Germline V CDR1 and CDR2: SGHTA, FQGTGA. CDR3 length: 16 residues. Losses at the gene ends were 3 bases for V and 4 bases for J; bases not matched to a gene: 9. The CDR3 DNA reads TGTGCCAGCAGCTTGGGACAGGGCATCTCTAGCTATGGCTACACCTTC. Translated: CASSLGQGISSYGYTF.

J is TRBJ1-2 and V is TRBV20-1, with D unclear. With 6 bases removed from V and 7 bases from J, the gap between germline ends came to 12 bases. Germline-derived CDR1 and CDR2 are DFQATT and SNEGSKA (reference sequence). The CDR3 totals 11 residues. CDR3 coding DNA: TGCAGTGCCCCCTCGGAGGGTGGCTACACCTTC. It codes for CSAPSEGGYTF.

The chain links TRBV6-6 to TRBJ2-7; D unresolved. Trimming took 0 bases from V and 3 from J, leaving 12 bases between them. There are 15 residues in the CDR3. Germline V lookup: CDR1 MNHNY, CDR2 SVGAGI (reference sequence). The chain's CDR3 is CASSYSRGGIYEQYF. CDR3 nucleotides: TGTGCCAGCAGTTACTCGCGAGGTGGTATCTACGAGCAGTACTTC.

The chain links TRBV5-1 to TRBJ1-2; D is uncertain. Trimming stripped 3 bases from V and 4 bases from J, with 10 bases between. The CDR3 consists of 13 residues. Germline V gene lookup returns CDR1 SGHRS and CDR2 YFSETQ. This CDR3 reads CASSSTVFYGYTF. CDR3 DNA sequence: TGCGCCAGCAGCTCGACCGTCTTCTATGGCTACACCTTC.

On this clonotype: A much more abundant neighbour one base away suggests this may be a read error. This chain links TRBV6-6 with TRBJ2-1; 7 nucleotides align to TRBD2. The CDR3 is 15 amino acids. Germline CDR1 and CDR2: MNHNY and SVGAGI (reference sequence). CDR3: CVSSPTSETYNEQFF. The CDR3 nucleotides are TGTGTCAGCAGTCCTACTAGCGAAACCTACAATGAGCAGTTCTTC.

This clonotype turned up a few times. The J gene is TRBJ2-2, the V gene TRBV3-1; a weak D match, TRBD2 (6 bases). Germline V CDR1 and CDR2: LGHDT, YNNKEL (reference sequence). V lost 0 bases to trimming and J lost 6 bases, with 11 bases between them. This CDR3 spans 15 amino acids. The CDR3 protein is CASSQESGVPGELFF. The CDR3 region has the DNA TGTGCCAGCAGCCAAGAGTCGGGGGTCCCCGGGGAGCTGTTTTTT.

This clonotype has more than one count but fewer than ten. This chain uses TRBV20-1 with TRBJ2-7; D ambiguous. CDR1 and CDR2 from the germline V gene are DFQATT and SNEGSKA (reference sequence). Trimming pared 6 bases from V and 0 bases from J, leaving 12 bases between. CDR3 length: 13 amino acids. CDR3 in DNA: TGCAGTGCCCGAAGGGCGGCCTCCTACGAGCAGTACTTC. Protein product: CSARRAASYEQYF.

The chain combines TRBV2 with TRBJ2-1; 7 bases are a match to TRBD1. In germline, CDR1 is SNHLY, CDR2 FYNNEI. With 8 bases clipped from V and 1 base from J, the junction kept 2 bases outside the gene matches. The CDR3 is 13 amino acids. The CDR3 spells CASHRGSYNEQFF. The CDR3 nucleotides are TGTGCCAGCCACAGGGGTTCCTACAATGAGCAGTTCTTC.

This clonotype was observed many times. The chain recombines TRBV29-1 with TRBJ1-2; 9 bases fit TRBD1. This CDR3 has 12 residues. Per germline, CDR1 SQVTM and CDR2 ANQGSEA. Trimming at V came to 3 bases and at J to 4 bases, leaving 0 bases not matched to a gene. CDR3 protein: CSVEDRGYGYTF. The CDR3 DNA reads TGCAGCGTTGAGGACAGGGGCTATGGCTACACCTTC.

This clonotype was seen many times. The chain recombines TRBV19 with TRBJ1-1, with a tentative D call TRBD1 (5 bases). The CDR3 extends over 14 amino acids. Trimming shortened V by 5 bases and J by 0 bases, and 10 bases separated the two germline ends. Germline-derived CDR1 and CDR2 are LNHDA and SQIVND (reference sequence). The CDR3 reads CASSSDSMNTEAFF. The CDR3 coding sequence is TGTGCCAGTAGTTCTGACAGCATGAACACTGAAGCTTTCTTT.

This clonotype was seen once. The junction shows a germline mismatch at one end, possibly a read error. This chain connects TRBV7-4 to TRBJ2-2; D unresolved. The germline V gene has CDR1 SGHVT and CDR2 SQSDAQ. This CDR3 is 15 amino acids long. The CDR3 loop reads CASGLKWLNTGELFF. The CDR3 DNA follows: TGTGCCAGCGGCTTAAAGTGGTTAAACACCGGGGAGCTGTTTTTT.

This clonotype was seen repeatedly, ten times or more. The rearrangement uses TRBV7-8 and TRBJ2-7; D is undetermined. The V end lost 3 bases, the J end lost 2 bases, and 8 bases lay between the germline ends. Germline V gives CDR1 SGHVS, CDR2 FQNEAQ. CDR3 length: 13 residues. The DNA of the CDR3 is TGTGCCAGCAGCTTCTCCGGCACCTACGAGCAGTACTTC. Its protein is CASSFSGTYEQYF. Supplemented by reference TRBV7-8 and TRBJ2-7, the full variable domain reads GAGVSQSPRYKVAKRGQDVALRCDPISGHVSLFWYQQALGQGPEFLTYFQNEAQLDKSGLPSDRFFAERPEGSVSTLKIQRTQQEDSAVYLCASSFSGTYEQYFGPGTRLTVT.

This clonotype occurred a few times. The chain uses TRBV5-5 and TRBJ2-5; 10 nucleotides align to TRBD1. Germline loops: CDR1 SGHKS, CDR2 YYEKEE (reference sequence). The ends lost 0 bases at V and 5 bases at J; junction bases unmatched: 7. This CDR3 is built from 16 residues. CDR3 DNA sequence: TGTGCCAGCAGCTTGGGGACAGGGGGAATAGGGGAGACCCAGTACTTC. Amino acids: CASSLGTGGIGETQYF.

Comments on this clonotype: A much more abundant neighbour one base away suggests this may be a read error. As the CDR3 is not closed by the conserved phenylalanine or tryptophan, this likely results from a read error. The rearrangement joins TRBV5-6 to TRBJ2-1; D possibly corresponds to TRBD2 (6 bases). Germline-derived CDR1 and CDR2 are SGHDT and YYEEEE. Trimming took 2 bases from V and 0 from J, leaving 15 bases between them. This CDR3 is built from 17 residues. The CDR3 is CASSFQEGPYSYNEQFL. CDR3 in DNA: TGTGCCAGCAGCTTCCAGGAGGGCCCTTACTCCTACAATGAGCAGTTCTTA.

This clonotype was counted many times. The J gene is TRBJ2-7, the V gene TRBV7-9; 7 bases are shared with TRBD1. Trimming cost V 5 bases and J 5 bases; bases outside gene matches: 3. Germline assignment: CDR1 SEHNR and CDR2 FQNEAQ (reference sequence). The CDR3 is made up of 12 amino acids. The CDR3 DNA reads TGTGCCAGCAGCCTCGGACAGGACGAGCAGTACTTC. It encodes CASSLGQDEQYF.